This T cell receptor (beta chain) was recorded in a study of T cell responses to AZD1222 COVID-19 vaccine. Overall study findings and caveats: Only five to seven AZD1222 recipients were seropositive at baseline.

Notes on this clone: Its matching antigen is unknown.

The ends were cut back, 2 bases at V and 5 bases at J, with 7 bases in the middle. This CDR3 has 12 amino acids. The germline V gene has CDR1 MDHEN and CDR2 SYDVKM. Sequencing was performed with immunoSEQ multiplex PCR; in TCRdb, only in-frame clones are kept and a portion is missing. The table records roughly 150,000 clones, around 84% of them present only once. Sequenced material: peripheral blood, taken on day 0 of AZD1222 vaccination. The source of this sequence is an adult in good health. V is TRBV28 and J is TRBJ2-7; no definite D call. CDR3 loop: CASSLRRNEQYF. In DNA, the CDR3 is TGTGCCAGCAGTTTAAGGAGAAACGAGCAGTACTTC.